This TCR beta chain was sequenced in a study of OX40 agonist ivuxolimab in advanced cancers. Across the whole study: Patients were given ivuxolimab, an antibody that agonizes OX40 (CD134). At about 82% male, the cohort had a mean age of roughly 60 years, ranging from about 20 to 90. Overall study findings and caveats: Partial responders at 0.1-3.0 mg/kg showed near-lowest clonal expansion.

Data came from immunoSEQ multiplex PCR; TCRdb stores just in-frame clones and leaves some out. The data contain some 73,000 clones, about 87% of them singletons. In the case of this clone: Its antigen is as yet unknown.

The CDR3 is made up of 15 amino acids. In germline, CDR1 is SGHAT, CDR2 FQNNGV. V dropped 0 bases and J dropped 9 bases, with 17 bases sitting between them. The V call is TRBV11-2, the J call TRBJ1-2; D ambiguous. Specimen: CD4+ or CD8+ T cells sorted from blood, collected in a trial of the OX40 agonist ivuxolimab. This TCR was sampled from an adult with an advanced solid tumor such as melanoma, head and neck, liver or kidney cancer. The CDR3 protein is CASSLDPLYKKSYTF. The CDR3 DNA follows: TGTGCCAGCAGCTTAGATCCCCTCTACAAAAAAAGCTACACCTTC.